This T cell receptor beta chain was captured by sequencing in a study of cytomegalovirus exposure and HLA in healthy donors. Points from the study as a whole: Presence/absence analyses took donor sequencing depth as roughly uniform. Later analysis associated a missense DCLRE1C variant with TCR beta V- and J-gene trimming.

The CDR3 length is 15 residues. V was pared by 4 bases and J by 5 bases, with 13 bases between. Germline values: CDR1 SGHRS, CDR2 YFSETQ. The sample holds a few counts of this clone. What it recognizes is unknown. The PCR ran on 60 Vbeta and 13 Jbeta primers. Produced via immunoSEQ multiplex PCR; TCRdb's table is partial and in-frame only. The table records roughly 50,000 clones, 82% of them present only once. This sequence was found in a young woman in good health and CMV-seronegative. Sequences were obtained from PBMCs. The rearrangement uses TRBV5-1 and TRBJ1-6; TRBD1 is a possible D gene (5 bases). The chain's CDR3 is CASSPAGVDNSPLHF. The CDR3 DNA sequence: TGCGCCAGCAGCCCGGCGGGGGTTGATAATTCACCCCTCCACTTT.